The 14 T cell receptor beta chains in this list originate from one sample, sequenced in a study of Ad26.COV2.S vaccination and SARS-CoV-2 variants (dated by TCRdb to 2020 to 2023). The library relied on the immunoSEQ multiplex PCR assay. The immuneACCESS repertoire file appears here via TCRdb, limited to in-frame rearrangements. These files lack a portion of the clones; in checked studies, under half of the deficit traces to unresolved V genes, and the cause of the others is not known. This sample is represented by around 300,000 clones; 86% of them were singletons. Roughly a tenth of the sample is taken by the ten largest. The treatment or condition label, read with the paper, signifies: some 20 received Ad26.COV2.S at low or high dose, single or two shots; roughly 5 received placebo; per-sample allocation not given. For vaccine and placebo recipients, repertoires were sequenced using samples collected on day 63 after the first injection.

The specimen was peripheral blood, collected in a trial of Ad26.COV2.S vaccine versus placebo. The receptors originated from a person between 18 and 65 years old who received the Ad26.COV2.S COVID-19 vaccine or a placebo.

This chain links TRBV3-1 (or the pseudogene TRBV3-2) with TRBJ2-5; TRBD2 matches at 9 bases. CDR3 length equals 15 residues. The J segment lost 0 bases and the V segment lost 2 bases, leaving 1 base of the junction unmatched. Germline CDR1 is LGHDT and CDR2 is YNNKEL (reference sequence). The CDR3 reads CASSQLAGYQETQYF. For the CDR3, the DNA is TGTGCCAGCAGCCAACTAGCGGGGTACCAAGAGACCCAGTACTTC.

This clone was seen only a few times. The chain carries TRBV7-2 and TRBJ2-7, with 10 bases aligning to TRBD1. Germline values: CDR1 SGHTA, CDR2 FQGNSA. Trimming cost V 1 base and J 4 bases; bases outside gene matches: 13. The CDR3 runs 18 residues. This CDR3 reads CASSLVMRRDRGAYEQYF. The CDR3, as DNA: TGTGCCAGCAGCTTAGTAATGCGGCGGGACAGGGGTGCGTACGAGCAGTACTTC.

The chain combines TRBV11-3 with TRBJ2-5; no reliable D call. Trimming took 5 bases from V and 0 from J, leaving 13 bases between them. This CDR3 is built from 15 residues. The V gene's germline CDR1 is SGHNT and CDR2 YENEEA. Here the CDR3 DNA reads TGTGCCAGCAGCCCAGGCGCGAGAGACCAAGAGACCCAGTACTTC. This encodes CASSPGARDQETQYF.

The genes are TRBV7-8 and TRBJ2-3; D might be TRBD1 (6 bases). Germline CDR1 reads SGHVS; CDR2 reads FQNEAQ. V gave up 6 bases and J gave up 4 bases, with 17 bases separating them. The CDR3 extends over 15 amino acids. CDR3 amino acids: CASRDTGPTADTQYF. CDR3 in DNA: TGTGCCAGCAGAGACACAGGGCCCACTGCAGATACGCAGTATTTT. Filled out from reference TRBV7-8 and TRBJ2-3, the complete variable domain reads GAGVSQSPRYKVAKRGQDVALRCDPISGHVSLFWYQQALGQGPEFLTYFQNEAQLDKSGLPSDRFFAERPEGSVSTLKIQRTQQEDSAVYLCASRDTGPTADTQYFGPGTRLTVL.

The chain recombines TRBV3-1 (or the pseudogene TRBV3-2) with TRBJ2-3; 7 nucleotides match TRBD2. The CDR3 totals 17 residues. Germline-derived CDR1 and CDR2 are LGHDT and YNNKEL (reference sequence). V lost 2 bases to trimming and J lost 4 bases; unmatched junction nucleotides: 12. CDR3 nucleotide sequence: TGTGCCAGCAGCCAATTTACCGGACTAGGTGGCTCAGATACGCAGTATTTT. It translates to CASSQFTGLGGSDTQYF.

This clone was detected only once. The chain carries TRBV27 and TRBJ2-3; 9 bases fit TRBD1. J was trimmed by 6 bases and V by 5 bases; bases with no gene match: 15. The CDR3 contains 17 residues. Germline V gene data show CDR1 as MNHEY and CDR2 as SMNVEV (reference sequence). This CDR3 reads CASSPLTGGGSFDTQYF. The CDR3 nucleotides read TGTGCCAGCAGTCCTTTGACAGGGGGAGGTTCTTTCGATACGCAGTATTTT.

The chain has TRBV11-3 and TRBJ2-7; D not certain. Germline CDR1 and CDR2: SGHNT and YENEEA. V lost 1 base to trimming and J lost 4 bases, with 11 bases between them. The CDR3 runs 14 residues. The CDR3 reads CASSLADGVYEQYF. Here the CDR3 DNA reads TGTGCCAGCAGCTTAGCGGACGGAGTATACGAGCAGTACTTC.

The V gene is TRBV11-3, the J gene TRBJ1-2; the D is unclear. The V end lost 0 bases, the J end lost 5 bases, and 25 bases lay between the germline ends. This CDR3 is built from 19 residues. The germline V gene has CDR1 SGHNT and CDR2 YENEEA. The CDR3: CASSLDPKYRFLGWYGYTF. DNA for the CDR3: TGTGCCAGCAGCTTAGATCCGAAGTATAGGTTTTTAGGTTGGTATGGCTACACCTTC. The full variable domain, its missing parts supplied by reference TRBV11-3 and TRBJ1-2, is EAGVVQSPRYKIIEKKQPVAFWCNPISGHNTLYWYLQNLGQGPELLIRYENEEAVDDSQLPKDRFSAERLKGVDSTLKIQPAELGDSAVYLCASSLDPKYRFLGWYGYTFGSGTRLTVV.

V and J are TRBV4-3 and TRBJ1-5, with D unclear. The CDR3 spans 15 residues. V lost 1 base, J lost 2 bases, and 9 bases lay in between. The germline V gene encodes CDR1 LGHNA and CDR2 YSLEER. CDR3 sequence (DNA): TGCGCCAGCAGCCAAGCGCACGGTGGCAATCAGCCCCAGCATTTT. This encodes CASSQAHGGNQPQHF.

The V call is TRBV28, the J call TRBJ1-1; the match to TRBD1 covers 8 bases. The junction had 6 bases not matched to a gene; V was cut back by 5 bases and J by 1 base. CDR1 MDHEN and CDR2 SYDVKM come from the germline V gene. The CDR3 has 15 amino acids. The CDR3 sequence: CASSLQGQENTEAFF. CDR3 in DNA: TGTGCCAGCAGTCTACAGGGACAGGAGAACACTGAAGCTTTCTTT.

The genes are TRBV13 and TRBJ1-2, with TRBD1 as a possible D gene (6 bases). CDR1 and CDR2 (germline): PRHDT, FYEKMQ (reference sequence). The CDR3 runs to 15 residues. Trimming pared 3 bases from V and 0 bases from J, leaving 11 bases between. The CDR3 here is CASSFTGATNYGYTF. CDR3 DNA: TGTGCCAGCAGCTTCACGGGGGCTACTAACTATGGCTACACCTTC.

This chain joins TRBV7-2 and TRBJ2-6, with 10 bases fitting TRBD2. V was pared by 7 bases and J by 4 bases, with 16 bases of the junction left unmatched. This CDR3 region has 19 residues. Germline V CDR1 and CDR2: SGHTA, FQGNSA. The CDR3 DNA reads as TGTGCCAGCATCCTTAGCGGGGGGATCACGTGGGGAGGGGCCAACGTCCTGACTTTC. As protein: CASILSGGITWGGANVLTF. The complete variable domain, with remaining parts taken from reference TRBV7-2 and TRBJ2-6, reads GAGVSQSPSNKVTEKGKDVELRCDPISGHTALYWYRQSLGQGLEFLIYFQGNSAPDKSGLPSDRFSAERTGGSVSTLTIQRTQQEDSAVYLCASILSGGITWGGANVLTFGAGSRLTVL.

This clone was found a few times. The V call is TRBV6-2 or TRBV6-3, the J call TRBJ2-7; no clear D. Germline V gene lookup returns CDR1 MNHEY and CDR2 SVGEGT. This CDR3 has 15 amino acids. Trimming pared 2 bases from V and 3 bases from J, leaving 14 bases between. CDR3 loop: CASSYAPESLYEQYF. The CDR3 region has the DNA TGTGCCAGCAGTTACGCACCTGAGAGCCTCTACGAGCAGTACTTC.

For this clone: Other nucleotide sequences from this sample produce the same CDR3. The chain carries TRBV5-6 and TRBJ1-2; no firm D call. This CDR3 is built from 14 residues. The V end lost 0 bases, the J end lost 1 base, and 7 bases lay between the germline ends. Germline V gene sequence: CDR1 SGHDT, CDR2 YYEEEE. The CDR3: CASSLGTNNYGYTF. CDR3 bases: TGTGCCAGCAGCTTGGGCACGAATAACTATGGCTACACCTTC.